The 8 T cell receptor beta chains listed next were all sequenced from one sample in a study of Graves' ophthalmopathy and Graves' hyperthyroidism. The authors amplified TCR beta CDR3 regions, and they did so from RNA transcripts for repertoire sequencing. Scientists carried out first-round RT-PCR using HTBI primers and then a second-round multiplex PCR. TCRdb passed the multiplex PCR reads through MiXCR, listing each CDR3 protein once. The table records some 350,000 distinct CDR3 sequences, 17% of them present only once. Sequencing was carried out using peripheral blood. These receptors came from an adult woman with stable Graves' hyperthyroidism.

This clonotype was counted many times. The chain uses TRBV30 and TRBJ1-6; 10 bases are a match to TRBD1. The CDR3 contains 15 residues. Trimming took 5 bases from V and 9 from J; bases not matched to a gene: 10. The V gene's germline CDR1 is GTSNPN and CDR2 SVGIG (reference sequence). The CDR3 loop reads CAWATGGSDPSPLHF. The CDR3 DNA sequence: TGTGCCTGGGCGACAGGGGGCTCTGATCCTTCACCCCTCCACTTT.

The rearrangement uses TRBV7-9 and TRBJ2-7; D unresolved. The CDR3 runs 12 residues. Germline V CDR1 and CDR2: SEHNR, FQNEAQ (reference sequence). V was pared by 2 bases and J by 6 bases, with 8 bases between. CDR3 residues: CASSLTMLEQYF. The CDR3, as DNA: TGTGCCAGCAGCTTAACCATGCTCGAGCAGTACTTC.

This clonotype was seen repeatedly, ten times or more. This sequence joins TRBV10-3 and TRBJ2-5, with a possible D match to TRBD2 (6 bases). Germline-derived CDR1 and CDR2 are ENHRY and SYGVKD. This CDR3 is 14 amino acids long. V was cut by 5 bases and J by 2 bases, with 12 bases left in between. DNA for the CDR3: TGTGCCATCAGTCCGGGGCGGGGACAAGAGACCCAGTACTTC. This encodes CAISPGRGQETQYF.

At least ten counts were recorded for this clonotype. V and J are TRBV20-1 and TRBJ1-2; 9 bases line up with TRBD1. From germline, CDR1 is DFQATT and CDR2 SNEGSKA (reference sequence). V lost 6 bases and J lost 7; bases outside the gene matches: 9. The CDR3 totals 13 residues. This CDR3 reads CSAIDRGIGGYTF. The CDR3 nucleotides read TGCAGTGCAATTGACAGGGGGATTGGTGGCTACACCTTC.

This clonotype was seen repeatedly, ten times or more. The rearrangement links TRBV28 to TRBJ2-7, with D perhaps matching TRBD1 or TRBD2 (5 bases each). The germline V gene has CDR1 MDHEN and CDR2 SYDVKM. CDR3 length: 14 residues. The V end was cut by 3 bases, the J end by 7 bases, with 16 bases between. CDR3 coding DNA: TGTGCCAGCAGTTTTTTCTCCGGGACGGGAGAGCAGTACTTC. Protein sequence: CASSFFSGTGEQYF.

The table lists this clonotype with many counts. CDR3 protein: CASSYSRRQGRTEAFF. The CDR3, as DNA: TGTGCCAGCAGTTACTCAAGAAGACAGGGACGCACTGAAGCTTTCTTT. The rearrangement uses TRBV6-2 or TRBV6-3 and TRBJ1-1; TRBD1 matches at 7 bases. This CDR3 comprises 16 residues. Trimming cost V 0 bases and J 4 bases; bases outside gene matches: 8. From germline, CDR1 is MNHEY and CDR2 SVGEGT.

The chain has TRBV20-1 and TRBJ1-6; TRBD1 agrees at 7 bases. The V gene end was trimmed by 6 bases and the J gene end by 6 bases; junction bases not matched to a gene: 8. Per the germline V gene, CDR1 is DFQATT and CDR2 is SNEGSKA (reference sequence). The CDR3 is 14 residues long. The CDR3 coding sequence is TGCAGTGCCGCCGAGGGGGCTCGTAATTCACCCCTCCACTTT. It is translated as CSAAEGARNSPLHF.

With regard to this clonotype: Compared with germline, one end of the junction differs, possibly owing to a read error. The chain carries TRBV12-3 or TRBV12-4 and TRBJ2-2; 9 positions match TRBD2. This CDR3 spans 15 amino acids. CDR3 nucleotide sequence: TGTGCCGGCAGCCCCGGACTAGCGTTAACCGGGGAGCTGTTTTTT. Its protein is CAGSPGLALTGELFF.